This T cell receptor (beta chain) was captured by sequencing in a study of blood T cell repertoires in COVID-19. Source study methods: The authors estimated nucleated cell counts from reference gene primer amplification. The repertoire was sequenced with immunoSEQ multiplex PCR; TCRdb's copy has only in-frame clones and lacks some. The V and J calls and clone size were taken over from that table, and D and trimming were inferred from the DNA. The data hold approximately 170,000 clones, with approximately 86% observed a single time. J lost 1 base, V lost 4 bases, and 17 bases had no gene match. Germline V CDR1 and CDR2: MGHRA, YSYEKL. CDR3 size: 20 residues.

The chain uses TRBV4-1 and TRBJ2-1; TRBD2 matches at 9 bases. The source material was peripheral blood. The clonotype originates from an elderly woman with active or convalescent COVID-19. The CDR3 spells CASSPRFSNSGSKSYNEQFF. The CDR3 bases are TGCGCCAGCAGCCCCAGGTTTTCGAATAGCGGGAGTAAATCCTACAATGAGCAGTTCTTC.